The rows below give T cell receptor beta chains drawn from one sample of a study of blood T cell repertoires in COVID-19. Generated by immunoSEQ multiplex PCR, the TCRdb table keeps only in-frame clones and is missing some. The sample lists around 260,000 clones, roughly nine tenths occurring once. Material for sequencing was peripheral blood. The receptors were gathered from a woman aged 30 to 39 with COVID-19, enrolled during active disease. Each CDR3 is given with its conserved first and last residue. D genes are given only for firm matches. A clone size is listed for some rows: how often the clone was seen (once, few, many), or a class if it is expanded.

j_call: TRBJ2-7
clone_size: NA
d_call: TRBD1
v_call: TRBV27
cdr3_aa: CASSLLSGTGDNEQYF
cdr3_nt: TGTGCCAGCAGTTTATTATCCGGGACAGGGGATAACGAGCAGTACTTC

j_call: TRBJ1-1
clone_size: NA
d_call: NA
v_call: TRBV25-1
cdr3_aa: CASTRANTEAFF
cdr3_nt: TGTGCCAGCACGAGGGCTAACACTGAAGCTTTCTTT

j_call: TRBJ2-7
clone_size: NA
d_call: TRBD2
v_call: TRBV5-1
cdr3_aa: CASSHGLAGGPVEQYF
cdr3_nt: TGCGCCAGCAGCCACGGACTAGCGGGAGGTCCTGTCGAGCAGTACTTC

j_call: TRBJ2-3
clone_size: NA
d_call: NA
v_call: TRBV11-2
cdr3_aa: CASSPRQSRNTQYF
cdr3_nt: TGTGCCAGCAGCCCCCGGCAGTCTAGGAATACGCAGTATTTT

j_call: TRBJ2-1
clone_size: NA
d_call: TRBD1
v_call: TRBV25-1
cdr3_aa: CASSDTGTGYNEQFF
cdr3_nt: TGTGCCAGCAGTGATACCGGGACAGGTTACAATGAGCAGTTCTTC

j_call: TRBJ1-5
clone_size: NA
d_call: NA
v_call: TRBV19
cdr3_aa: CASSPTYNQPQHF
cdr3_nt: TGTGCCAGTAGCCCTACCTATAATCAGCCCCAGCATTTT

j_call: TRBJ1-5
clone_size: NA
d_call: TRBD1
v_call: TRBV28
cdr3_aa: CASSFPGGYSNQPQHF
cdr3_nt: TGTGCCAGCAGTTTCCCAGGGGGATATAGCAATCAGCCCCAGCATTTT

j_call: TRBJ1-6
clone_size: NA
d_call: NA
v_call: TRBV2
cdr3_aa: CASSEGPRSSYNSPLHF
cdr3_nt: TGTGCCAGCAGTGAAGGACCGCGGAGCTCCTATAATTCACCCCTCCACTTT

j_call: TRBJ2-1
clone_size: NA
d_call: TRBD2
v_call: TRBV4-1
cdr3_aa: CASSHGGGLADLPFF
cdr3_nt: TGCGCCAGCAGCCATGGGGGGGGACTAGCTGATCTGCCTTTCTTC

j_call: TRBJ1-5
clone_size: NA
d_call: TRBD1
v_call: TRBV28
cdr3_aa: CASSFSTYNSRTGKIGQPQHF
cdr3_nt: TGTGCCAGCAGTTTTTCAACATACAACTCCCGGACAGGGAAAATCGGACAGCCCCAGCATTTT

j_call: TRBJ2-3
clone_size: NA
d_call: NA
v_call: TRBV5-1
cdr3_aa: CASSSLSEPGDTQYF
cdr3_nt: TGCGCCAGCAGCTCCCTATCGGAGCCCGGAGATACGCAGTATTTT

j_call: TRBJ1-1
clone_size: NA
d_call: NA
v_call: TRBV6-1
cdr3_aa: CASSDLRGNTEAFF
cdr3_nt: TGTGCCAGCAGTGACCTCCGGGGGAACACTGAAGCTTTCTTT

j_call: TRBJ2-1
clone_size: NA
d_call: TRBD2
v_call: TRBV30
cdr3_aa: CAWSPGLAHNEQFF
cdr3_nt: TGTGCCTGGAGTCCGGGACTAGCGCACAATGAGCAGTTCTTC

j_call: TRBJ1-5
clone_size: NA
d_call: NA
v_call: TRBV19
cdr3_aa: CASSSRTVSNQPQHF
cdr3_nt: TGTGCCAGTAGTAGTAGGACAGTTAGCAATCAGCCCCAGCATTTT

j_call: TRBJ2-3
clone_size: NA
d_call: TRBD1
v_call: TRBV4-1
cdr3_aa: CASSQGPQGEKTDTQYF
cdr3_nt: TGCGCCAGCAGCCAAGGACCTCAGGGGGAAAAGACAGATACGCAGTATTTT

j_call: TRBJ2-7
clone_size: NA
d_call: TRBD2
v_call: TRBV10-3
cdr3_aa: CAISESTVGGSLPYEQYF
cdr3_nt: TGTGCCATCAGTGAGTCGACGGTGGGCGGGAGCCTCCCCTACGAGCAGTACTTC

j_call: TRBJ2-3
clone_size: NA
d_call: NA
v_call: TRBV6-5
cdr3_aa: CASSYRGPDTQYF
cdr3_nt: TGTGCCAGCAGTTACCGCGGGCCGGATACGCAGTATTTT

j_call: TRBJ2-3
clone_size: NA
d_call: TRBD2
v_call: TRBV19
cdr3_aa: CASRLSGSSTDTQYF
cdr3_nt: TGTGCCAGTAGACTGAGCGGGAGTTCGACAGATACGCAGTATTTT

j_call: TRBJ2-1
clone_size: NA
d_call: NA
v_call: TRBV12-3/TRBV12-4
cdr3_aa: CASSFSLDNEQFF
cdr3_nt: TGTGCCAGCAGTTTTAGCCTAGACAATGAGCAGTTCTTC

j_call: TRBJ1-3
clone_size: NA
d_call: NA
v_call: TRBV5-6
cdr3_aa: CASSFGPGQVTLVNTIYF
cdr3_nt: NA

j_call: TRBJ2-5
clone_size: few
d_call: TRBD1
v_call: TRBV5-1
cdr3_aa: CASSLQGQETQYF
cdr3_nt: TGCGCCAGCAGCTTACAGGGGCAAGAGACCCAGTACTTC

j_call: TRBJ1-1
clone_size: NA
d_call: TRBD1
v_call: TRBV11-2
cdr3_aa: CASSVRRGRGQGIGTEAFF
cdr3_nt: TGTGCCAGCAGCGTCAGGAGGGGACGGGGACAGGGGATTGGGACTGAAGCTTTCTTT

j_call: TRBJ2-2
clone_size: NA
d_call: TRBD2
v_call: TRBV5-4
cdr3_aa: CATASGGTGELFF
cdr3_nt: TGTGCCACTGCTAGCGGGGGGACCGGGGAGCTGTTTTTT

j_call: TRBJ1-5
clone_size: NA
d_call: NA
v_call: TRBV3-1/TRBV3-2
cdr3_aa: CASSQAQGNQPQHF
cdr3_nt: TGTGCCAGCAGCCAAGCGCAGGGAAATCAGCCCCAGCATTTT

j_call: TRBJ1-6
clone_size: NA
d_call: TRBD1
v_call: TRBV9
cdr3_aa: CASIRIAGTGNSPLHF
cdr3_nt: TGTGCCAGCATCCGGATCGCCGGGACAGGGAATTCACCCCTCCACTTT

j_call: TRBJ2-5
clone_size: NA
d_call: NA
v_call: TRBV29-1
cdr3_aa: CSAELVQETQYF
cdr3_nt: TGCAGCGCCGAGCTAGTTCAAGAGACCCAGTACTTC